The 22 T cell receptor beta chains below come from one sample, sequenced in a study of siplizumab effects on memory and regulatory T cells. Sequencing used immunoSEQ multiplex PCR; TCRdb keeps in-frame clones, though not all of them. The sample comprises some 110,000 clones, about 94% of which are singletons, and about 1.8% rests with the top ten. The sample comprised non-Treg CD4+ T cells sorted from blood. These receptors were obtained from a human donor in good health.

The chain uses TRBV18 and TRBJ1-5, with 10 bases matching TRBD1. Germline V lookup: CDR1 KGHSH, CDR2 LQKENI. The CDR3 has 14 amino acids. V shed 5 bases and J 6 bases; nucleotides not matched to a gene: 4. The CDR3 loop is CASSSGTGAQPQHF. In DNA form, the CDR3 reads TGTGCCAGCTCATCCGGGACAGGGGCTCAGCCCCAGCATTTT.

Of note for this clone: The sample contains more than one DNA sequence encoding this CDR3. The V gene is TRBV7-2, the J gene TRBJ2-5; D possibly matches TRBD1 or TRBD2 (6 bases each). CDR3 length equals 13 residues. The V gene lost 1 base and the J gene lost 5 bases, with 8 bases spanning the gap. Germline V CDR1 and CDR2: SGHTA, FQGNSA. CDR3: CASSLGGGETQYF. In DNA form, the CDR3 reads TGTGCCAGCAGCTTAGGAGGGGGGGAGACCCAGTACTTC.

The V call is TRBV5-1, the J call TRBJ1-4; perhaps TRBD1 as D (5 bases). CDR3 size: 16 residues. Germline CDR1 and CDR2: SGHRS and YFSETQ. V was clipped by 4 bases and J by 0 bases, with 13 bases between them. The CDR3 coding sequence is TGCGCCAGCAGCGCAAGGGGTGGTACAACTAATGAAAAACTGTTTTTT. Protein: CASSARGGTTNEKLFF.

The V and J genes are TRBV18 and TRBJ2-7; D is undetermined. Germline-derived CDR1 and CDR2 are KGHSH and LQKENI. CDR3 length: 14 amino acids. Trimming removed 4 bases at V and 3 bases at J, with 13 bases between. The CDR3 loop is CASSRVSKDYEQYF. The CDR3, as DNA: TGTGCCAGCTCACGGGTATCCAAGGACTACGAGCAGTACTTC.

The gene calls are TRBV5-6 and TRBJ2-7; D ambiguous. The V end lost 4 bases, the J end lost 1 base, and 15 bases lay between the germline ends. The germline V gene encodes CDR1 SGHDT and CDR2 YYEEEE. The length of the CDR3 is 15 residues. CDR3 bases: TGTGCCAGCAGCGGACCTGGTGGGCGTTCCTACGAGCAGTACTTC. Translating gives CASSGPGGRSYEQYF.

The gene calls are TRBV19 and TRBJ1-3; D remains ambiguous. This CDR3 contains 14 residues. The ends were cut back, 7 bases at V and 4 bases at J, with 14 bases in the middle. The germline V gene has CDR1 LNHDA and CDR2 SQIVND (reference sequence). The CDR3 is CASTSWVNGNTIYF. CDR3 sequence (DNA): TGTGCCAGTACGAGTTGGGTAAACGGAAACACCATATATTTT.

This clone was seen a single time. The chain carries TRBV12-5 and TRBJ2-7, with unresolved D. Germline V gene data show CDR1 as LGHNT and CDR2 as FRNRAP. Trimming took off 6 bases at V and 3 bases at J, with 9 bases between the two ends. The length of the CDR3 is 12 residues. The CDR3 bases are TGTGCTAGTGGGTTGTCAAGCTACGAGCAGTACTTC. Its protein product is CASGLSSYEQYF. Drawing the rest from reference TRBV12-5 and TRBJ2-7, the complete variable domain is DARVTQTPRHKVTEMGQEVTMRCQPILGHNTVFWYRQTMMQGLELLAYFRNRAPLDDSGMPKDRFSAEMPDATLATLKIQPSEPRDSAVYFCASGLSSYEQYFGPGTRLTVT.

The chain is built from TRBV4-1 and TRBJ2-3; D is perhaps TRBD1 (6 bases). The V gene's germline CDR1 is MGHRA and CDR2 YSYEKL. This CDR3 comprises 15 residues. Trimming stripped 5 bases from V and 5 bases from J, with 17 bases between. The CDR3 DNA reads as TGCGCCAGCAGCAGGCTGGGGGCTCGGAGAGATACGCAGTATTTT. As protein: CASSRLGARRDTQYF.

The chain has TRBV5-6 and TRBJ2-3; possible D gene TRBD1, 5 bases. Germline-derived CDR1 and CDR2 are SGHDT and YYEEEE. The CDR3 sequence is 15 residues long. V was cut by 4 bases and J by 2 bases, with 14 bases left in between. Here the CDR3 reads CASSPNWGVTDTQYF. DNA of the CDR3: TGTGCCAGCAGCCCCAACTGGGGCGTCACAGATACGCAGTATTTT.

This chain joins TRBV15 and TRBJ2-7, with 8 bases that match TRBD2. With 6 bases clipped from V and 1 base from J, the junction kept 11 bases outside the gene matches. Germline-derived CDR1 and CDR2 are LNHNV and YYDKDF (reference sequence). This CDR3 is built from 16 residues. CDR3 loop: CATRNLRLAGSYEQYF. The CDR3 bases are TGTGCCACCAGGAACCTGCGGCTAGCGGGTTCCTACGAGCAGTACTTC.

This clone was seen a handful of times. The chain couples TRBV30 to TRBJ1-1; TRBD1 matches 7 bases. Trimming removed 8 bases from V and 5 bases from J; junction bases left unmatched: 5. CDR1 is GTSNPN and CDR2 is SVGIG in the germline V gene (reference sequence). The CDR3 has 11 amino acids. CDR3 sequence (DNA): TGTGCCCGACACAGGGGAACTGAAGCTTTCTTT. It encodes CARHRGTEAFF.

This clone has a single count. J is TRBJ2-7 and V is TRBV6-6, with a possible D match to TRBD2 (5 bases). This CDR3 has 12 amino acids. V lost 4 bases to trimming and J lost 7 bases, with 11 bases between them. Germline V gene data show CDR1 as MNHNY and CDR2 as SVGAGI (reference sequence). The chain's CDR3 is CASSSGNLEQYF. DNA for the CDR3: TGTGCCAGCAGTTCCGGGAACTTAGAGCAGTACTTC.

The V gene is TRBV5-6, the J gene TRBJ1-2; a possible D gene is TRBD1 (6 bases). V was clipped by 8 bases and J by 5 bases, with 19 bases between them. The CDR3 contains 14 residues. CDR1 SGHDT and CDR2 YYEEEE come from the germline V gene. This CDR3 is CASIRQQGFYGYTF. The CDR3 coding sequence is TGTGCCAGTATACGACAGCAGGGGTTTTATGGCTACACCTTC.

The chain is built from TRBV5-1 and TRBJ2-3; D is uncertain. This CDR3 has 15 amino acids. Germline V gives CDR1 SGHRS, CDR2 YFSETQ. V shed 1 base and J shed 0 bases, with 9 bases lying between them. CDR3: CASSLNSPSTDTQYF. The CDR3 bases are TGCGCCAGCAGCTTGAACAGCCCTAGCACAGATACGCAGTATTTT.

This clone has more than one count but fewer than ten. This chain joins TRBV6-1 and TRBJ1-5, with D unclear. This CDR3 has 14 amino acids. In germline, CDR1 is MNHNS, CDR2 SASEGT. The V gene lost 3 bases and the J gene lost 0 bases, with 6 bases spanning the gap. The CDR3 sequence is CASSEWHSNQPQHF. The CDR3 DNA reads as TGTGCCAGCAGTGAGTGGCATAGCAATCAGCCCCAGCATTTT.

The chain has TRBV5-1 and TRBJ1-1, with D hard to call. This CDR3 has 11 amino acids. CDR1 SGHRS and CDR2 YFSETQ come from the germline V gene. With 6 bases removed from V and 1 base from J, the gap between germline ends came to 4 bases. The CDR3 sequence: CASKANTEAFF. The CDR3 region has the DNA TGCGCCAGCAAGGCGAACACTGAAGCTTTCTTT.

This chain uses TRBV5-6 with TRBJ2-7; D is perhaps TRBD1 or TRBD2 (5 bases each). The V gene lost 4 bases and the J gene lost 6 bases, with 20 bases spanning the gap. The CDR3 is 15 amino acids. Germline CDR1 SGHDT, CDR2 YYEEEE. In DNA form, the CDR3 reads TGTGCCAGCAGCCCCGATGGGGGTAGATCGTCCGAGCAGTACTTC. Translated: CASSPDGGRSSEQYF.

The CDR3 DNA follows: TGTGCCAGCTCACCACCGTCTAGCAAGGGCTACAATGAGCAGTTCTTC. As protein: CASSPPSSKGYNEQFF. V and J are TRBV18 and TRBJ2-1; maybe TRBD2 (5 bases). The V end was cut by 0 bases, the J end by 3 bases, with 12 bases between. This CDR3 spans 16 amino acids. CDR1 KGHSH and CDR2 LQKENI come from the germline V gene. The full variable domain, rest sourced from reference TRBV18 and TRBJ2-1, is NAGVMQNPRHLVRRRGQEARLRCSPMKGHSHVYWYRQLPEEGLKFMVYLQKENIIDESGMPKERFSAEFPKEGPSILRIQQVVRGDSAAYFCASSPPSSKGYNEQFFGPGTRLTVL.

The V and J genes are TRBV6-5 and TRBJ1-1; D is perhaps TRBD1 (5 bases). This CDR3 contains 14 residues. The germline V and J ends were trimmed by 10 bases and 5 bases, with 20 bases remaining between them. Germline loops: CDR1 MNHEY, CDR2 SVGAGI. DNA of the CDR3: TGTGCCACTTCCCGCGGGACTTCGAGGACTGAAGCTTTCTTT. Translated, it gives CATSRGTSRTEAFF.

The chain links TRBV21-1 to TRBJ1-5; TRBD1 reflects the table's D call only, with no check against the DNA. TRBV21-1 is listed as a pseudogene. The CDR3 runs to 16 residues. This chain's CDR3 is CASSKALWPGGQPQHF. DNA of the CDR3: TGTGCCAGCAGCAAAGCGCTTTGGCCAGGGGGTCAGCCCCAGCATTTT.

The chain uses TRBV6-5 and TRBJ2-2; TRBD1 matches at 7 bases. The ends lost 4 bases at V and 5 bases at J; junction bases unmatched: 7. This CDR3 spans 15 amino acids. CDR1 and CDR2 from the germline V gene are MNHEY and SVGAGI. The CDR3 loop reads CASSSKQGWTGELFF. The CDR3 nucleotides read TGTGCCAGCAGTTCTAAACAGGGGTGGACCGGGGAGCTGTTTTTT.

This chain joins TRBV5-1 and TRBJ1-4; tentatively, D is TRBD1 (5 bases). The CDR3 is 14 amino acids. Per the germline V gene, CDR1 is SGHRS and CDR2 is YFSETQ. V lost 4 bases and J 8 bases, leaving 15 bases between the germline ends. The CDR3 DNA reads TGCGCCAGCAGCCCTAGTCCCGGGGGGGAAAAACTGTTTTTT. Translation gives CASSPSPGGEKLFF.